This T cell receptor (beta chain) was obtained from a study of T-cell memory formation after mild COVID-19. Study-wide background: The study found TCR clusters largely donor specific.

TCRdb re-called the 5' RACE reads with MiXCR, one entry per CDR3 protein. Of 350,000 to 500,000 distinct CDR3 sequences in the sample, more than 20% were seen once. The sample holds a few counts of this clonotype. Per the germline V gene, CDR1 is SGHRS and CDR2 is YFSETQ. Between the trimmed V and J ends, which lost 0 bases and 2 bases, there was a span of 12 bases. The CDR3 is 15 amino acids. Sequenced input: PBMCs or a T cell subset sorted from them (not recorded which). The origin of this receptor is an adult woman who had mild COVID-19 (a few samples of this study predate the infection). Cell type and time point are not known. The gene calls are TRBV5-1 and TRBJ2-7, with D unclear. CDR3 sequence (DNA): TGCGCCAGCAGCTTGGCTGACACTAACCCCTACGAGCAGTACTTC. It encodes CASSLADTNPYEQYF.